This TCR beta chain appears in the sequencing data of a study of blood T cell repertoires in COVID-19. Produced via immunoSEQ multiplex PCR; TCRdb's table is partial and in-frame only. The sample includes 150,000 to 200,000 clones, about 85% of them seen just once. Sequenced sample: PBMCs or T cells enriched from blood (not recorded which). This clonotype originated in a woman aged 40 to 49 with acute COVID-19.

The CDR3, as DNA: TGCGCCAGCAGCTTGGGGGCGGGACTCTATGGCTACACCTTC. Translating it yields CASSLGAGLYGYTF. The chain links TRBV5-1 to TRBJ1-2; TRBD1 is a possible D gene (5 bases). Germline values: CDR1 SGHRS, CDR2 YFSETQ. V lost 0 bases and J 4 bases, leaving 10 bases between the germline ends. CDR3 length: 14 amino acids.